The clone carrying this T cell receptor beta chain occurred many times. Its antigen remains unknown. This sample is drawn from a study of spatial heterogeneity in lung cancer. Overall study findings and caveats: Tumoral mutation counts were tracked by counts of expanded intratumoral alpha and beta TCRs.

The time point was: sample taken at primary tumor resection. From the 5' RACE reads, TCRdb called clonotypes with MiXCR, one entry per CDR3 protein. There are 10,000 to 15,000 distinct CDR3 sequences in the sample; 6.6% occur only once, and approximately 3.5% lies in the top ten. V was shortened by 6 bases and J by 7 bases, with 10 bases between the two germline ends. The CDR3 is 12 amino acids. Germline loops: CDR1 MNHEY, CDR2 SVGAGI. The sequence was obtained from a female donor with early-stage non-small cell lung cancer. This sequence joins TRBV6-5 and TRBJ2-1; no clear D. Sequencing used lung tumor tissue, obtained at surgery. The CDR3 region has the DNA TGTGCCAGCAGGGAACTACCTAATGAGCAGTTCTTC. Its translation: CASRELPNEQFF.